The 18 T cell receptor beta chains below were found in one sample sequenced in a study of T cells in Graves' hyperthyroidism and ophthalmopathy. Amplification of TCR beta CDR3 regions was performed using RNA transcripts as template. TCR CDR3 underwent first-round RT-PCR with the HTBI primer set. MiXCR, applied by TCRdb to the multiplex PCR reads, yields one record per CDR3 protein. This table has hundreds of thousands of distinct CDR3 sequences, under 15% appearing once. Sequencing was done on a sample of blood. These receptors came from a woman aged 18-29 years with Graves' hyperthyroidism.

This clonotype has a count of ten or more. This rearrangement joins TRBV30 to TRBJ1-1; D is possibly TRBD1 (5 bases). The length of the CDR3 is 15 residues. Germline CDR1 and CDR2: GTSNPN and SVGIG (reference sequence). V gave up 4 bases and J gave up 8 bases, with 23 bases separating them. The DNA for the CDR3 is TGTGCCTGGATCTGGAGTGGAGTGAGGGACCTAGAAGCTTTCTTT. It codes for CAWIWSGVRDLEAFF.

This clonotype was counted at least ten times. The chain couples TRBV4-1 to TRBJ2-7, with 7 bases aligning to TRBD1. The CDR3 is made up of 16 amino acids. Germline CDR1 and CDR2: MGHRA and YSYEKL. V lost 4 bases, J lost 1 base, and 10 bases stayed unmatched. CDR3: CASSPRTGQASYEQYF. DNA for the CDR3: TGCGCCAGCAGCCCGAGGACAGGTCAAGCATCCTACGAGCAGTACTTC.

This clonotype was found a few times. The V and J genes are TRBV11-2 and TRBJ2-3; unclear D gene. The CDR3 contains 15 residues. V was trimmed by 1 base and J by 6 bases, leaving 14 bases between them. Germline CDR1 and CDR2: SGHAT and FQNNGV. The CDR3 region is CASSLGGQSIDTQYF. The CDR3 coding sequence is TGTGCCAGCAGCTTAGGTGGGCAGAGTATCGATACGCAGTATTTT.

There are many counts of this clonotype. This chain connects TRBV2 to TRBJ1-5; 7 nucleotides agree with TRBD1. Unmatched junction bases numbered 8, after V lost 6 bases and J lost 6 bases. The CDR3 is 14 residues long. Germline CDR1 and CDR2: SNHLY and FYNNEI. The CDR3 region has the DNA TGTGCCAGCAGCCAAGGACAGGCAACTCAGCCCCAGCATTTT. Translating it yields CASSQGQATQPQHF.

In its sample, this clonotype was seen many times. V and J are TRBV10-3 and TRBJ2-7; TRBD2 agrees at 7 bases. CDR1 ENHRY and CDR2 SYGVKD come from the germline V gene. Unmatched junction bases numbered 3, after V lost 10 bases and J lost 3 bases. The CDR3 length is 11 residues. The CDR3 here is CATTSSYEQYF. The CDR3 DNA sequence: TGTGCCACGACTAGCAGCTACGAGCAGTACTTC.

This chain uses TRBV10-2 with TRBJ1-1; D uncertain. Germline CDR1 reads WSHSY; CDR2 reads SAAADI. The CDR3 length is 12 residues. Between the trimmed V and J ends, which lost 8 bases and 3 bases, there was a span of 10 bases. The CDR3 here is CASSTPDTEAFF. The CDR3 DNA reads TGCGCCAGCTCGACACCCGACACTGAAGCTTTCTTT.

This clonotype occurred many times. The CDR3 protein is CASSLAATAKNIQYF. The CDR3 nucleotides are TGTGCCAGCAGCTTAGCAGCCACAGCCAAAAACATTCAGTACTTC. The chain recombines TRBV7-9 with TRBJ2-4; D uncertain. Per the germline V gene, CDR1 is SEHNR and CDR2 is FQNEAQ (reference sequence). This CDR3 contains 15 residues. V lost 0 bases to trimming and J lost 0 bases, with 6 bases between them.

This clonotype was recorded a few times. The CDR3 loop reads CASSGLAGGNEQYF. CDR3 in DNA: TGTGCCAGCAGTGGGCTAGCGGGAGGAAACGAGCAGTACTTC. The chain carries TRBV2 and TRBJ2-7, with 11 bases identical to TRBD2. The CDR3 has 14 amino acids. Germline-derived CDR1 and CDR2 are SNHLY and FYNNEI. V was clipped by 4 bases and J by 5 bases; unmatched bases: 4.

The chain joins TRBV30 to TRBJ2-2; D gene ambiguous. The CDR3 has 11 residues. V was cut by 3 bases and J by 6 bases, with 5 bases left in between. Germline CDR1 is GTSNPN and CDR2 is SVGIG (reference sequence). This chain's CDR3 is CAWRGSGELFF. In DNA form, the CDR3 reads TGTGCCTGGAGGGGATCCGGGGAGCTGTTTTTT.

Remarks on this clonotype: A much larger clone lies one base from this, so it may be a read error. The conserved phenylalanine or tryptophan is not found at the CDR3 terminus, so this likely reflects a read error. This chain joins TRBV30 and TRBJ1-1; D ambiguous. Per the germline V gene, CDR1 is GTSNPN and CDR2 is SVGIG (reference sequence). CDR3 size: 12 residues. V lost 4 bases, J lost 4 bases, and 10 bases lay in between. This chain's CDR3 is CAWIPRITEAFL. The CDR3, as DNA: TGTGCCTGGATCCCTCGGATCACTGAAGCTTTCCTT.

This clonotype has just a few counts. The V and J genes are TRBV24-1 and TRBJ2-6; D remains unclear. Per germline, CDR1 KGHDR and CDR2 SFDVKD. The V end was cut by 1 base, the J end by 4 bases, with 10 bases between. This CDR3 contains 16 residues. CDR3 residues: CATSDFKGSGANVLTF. CDR3 in DNA: TGTGCCACCAGTGATTTTAAGGGTTCCGGGGCCAACGTCCTGACTTTC.

This clonotype was counted a few times. A clone one base away is much larger, so this may be a read error. This chain links TRBV3-1 with TRBJ2-7; D is unclear. This CDR3 region has 14 residues. Between the trimmed V and J ends, which lost 5 bases and 3 bases, there was a span of 14 bases. The germline gives CDR1 LGHDT, CDR2 YNNKEL (reference sequence). CDR3 in amino acids: CASSSRVGHYEQYF. CDR3 DNA sequence: TGTGCCAGCAGCTCCCGGGTTGGCCACTACGAGCAGTACTTC.

The rearrangement links TRBV7-9 to TRBJ2-2; TRBD2 aligns across 9 bases. Germline V gene sequence: CDR1 SEHNR, CDR2 FQNEAQ (reference sequence). With 3 bases clipped from V and 6 bases from J, the junction kept 5 bases outside the gene matches. The CDR3 runs 15 residues. The chain's CDR3 is CASSLGLAIPGELFF. In nucleotides, the CDR3 is TGTGCCAGCAGCTTGGGACTAGCAATTCCCGGGGAGCTGTTTTTT.

This clonotype was detected ten times or more. The chain couples TRBV20-1 to TRBJ1-5; no reliable D call. Germline CDR1 and CDR2: DFQATT and SNEGSKA (reference sequence). The CDR3 loop spans 17 amino acids. The V gene lost 0 bases and the J gene lost 2 bases, with 17 bases spanning the gap. The CDR3 protein is CSARDQAGHVRNQPQHF. CDR3 bases: TGCAGTGCTAGAGATCAGGCCGGCCACGTCCGCAATCAGCCCCAGCATTTT.

This clonotype was found a few times. This chain uses TRBV5-4 with TRBJ1-2, with D unresolved. The CDR3 is made up of 15 amino acids. Germline values: CDR1 SGHNT, CDR2 YYREEE (reference sequence). The V and J ends lost 2 bases and 0 bases respectively, with 11 bases between them. For the CDR3, the DNA is TGTGCCAGCAGCTTTAAAGAGCGGGCTAACTATGGCTACACCTTC. Its protein is CASSFKERANYGYTF.

In its sample, this clonotype was seen many times. This chain uses TRBV10-3 with TRBJ2-5, with 11 bases fitting TRBD2. CDR1 and CDR2 (germline): ENHRY, SYGVKD. The trim removed 10 bases at V and 10 bases at J, leaving 14 bases unmatched. The CDR3 extends over 14 amino acids. For the CDR3, the DNA is TGTGCCACCAGACCCGGGACTAGCGGAGGGGACCAGTACTTC. Amino acids: CATRPGTSGGDQYF.

Many counts were recorded for this clonotype. This chain joins TRBV28 and TRBJ1-1; the D is unclear. V lost 5 bases and J lost 10, with 14 bases in between. The CDR3 covers 12 residues. Germline values: CDR1 MDHEN, CDR2 SYDVKM. The CDR3 here is CASSLTRKIAFF. The CDR3 region has the DNA TGTGCCAGCAGTCTCACTCGGAAAATAGCTTTCTTT.

This clonotype has a count of ten or more. V usage is TRBV28 and J usage is TRBJ1-5, with D perhaps matching TRBD1 (5 bases). This CDR3 comprises 13 residues. Germline CDR1 reads MDHEN; CDR2 reads SYDVKM. The V end was cut by 5 bases, the J end by 4 bases, with 9 bases between. CDR3 in amino acids: CASSRGGNQPQHF. The CDR3 DNA reads TGTGCCAGCAGTCGCGGGGGAAATCAGCCCCAGCATTTT.